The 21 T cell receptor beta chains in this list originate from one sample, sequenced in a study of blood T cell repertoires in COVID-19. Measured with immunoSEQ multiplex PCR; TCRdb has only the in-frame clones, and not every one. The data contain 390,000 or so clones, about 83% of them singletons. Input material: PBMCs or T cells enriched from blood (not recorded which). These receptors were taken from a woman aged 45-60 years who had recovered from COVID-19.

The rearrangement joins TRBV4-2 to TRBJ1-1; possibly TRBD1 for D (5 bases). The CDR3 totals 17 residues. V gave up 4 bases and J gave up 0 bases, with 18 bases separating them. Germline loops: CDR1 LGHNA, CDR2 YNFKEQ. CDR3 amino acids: CASSPIGAVGLNTEAFF. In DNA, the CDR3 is TGTGCCAGCAGCCCGATAGGGGCGGTCGGCCTGAACACTGAAGCTTTCTTT.

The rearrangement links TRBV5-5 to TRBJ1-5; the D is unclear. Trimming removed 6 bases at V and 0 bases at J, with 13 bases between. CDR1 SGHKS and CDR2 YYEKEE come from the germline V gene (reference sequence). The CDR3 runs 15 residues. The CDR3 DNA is TGTGCCAGCAACCGGGGAACCAATAGCAATCAGCCCCAGCATTTT. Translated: CASNRGTNSNQPQHF.

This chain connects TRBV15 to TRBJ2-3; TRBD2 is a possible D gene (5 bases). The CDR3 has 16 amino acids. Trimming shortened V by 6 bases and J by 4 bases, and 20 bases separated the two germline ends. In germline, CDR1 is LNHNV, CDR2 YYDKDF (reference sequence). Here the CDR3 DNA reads TGTGCCACCAGTGACGGGAAAACGGAGGTAGCAGATACGCAGTATTTT. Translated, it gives CATSDGKTEVADTQYF.

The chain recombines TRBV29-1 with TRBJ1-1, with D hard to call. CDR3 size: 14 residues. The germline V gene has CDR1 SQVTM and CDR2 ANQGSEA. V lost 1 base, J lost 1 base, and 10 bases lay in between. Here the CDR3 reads CSVEGLAENTEAFF. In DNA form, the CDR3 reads TGCAGCGTTGAAGGGTTGGCAGAGAACACTGAAGCTTTCTTT.

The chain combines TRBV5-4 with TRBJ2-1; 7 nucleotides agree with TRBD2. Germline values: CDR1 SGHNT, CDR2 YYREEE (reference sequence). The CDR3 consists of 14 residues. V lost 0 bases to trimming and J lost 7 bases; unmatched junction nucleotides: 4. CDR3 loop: CASSLEGGLNEQFF. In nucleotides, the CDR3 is TGTGCCAGCAGCTTGGAGGGAGGGCTGAATGAGCAGTTCTTC.

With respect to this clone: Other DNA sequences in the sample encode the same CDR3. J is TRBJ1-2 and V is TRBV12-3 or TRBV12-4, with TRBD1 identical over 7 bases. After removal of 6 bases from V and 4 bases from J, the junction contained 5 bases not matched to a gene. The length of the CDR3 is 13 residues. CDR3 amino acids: CASSPGQAYGYTF. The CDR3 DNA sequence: TGTGCCAGCAGCCCTGGACAGGCCTATGGCTACACCTTC.

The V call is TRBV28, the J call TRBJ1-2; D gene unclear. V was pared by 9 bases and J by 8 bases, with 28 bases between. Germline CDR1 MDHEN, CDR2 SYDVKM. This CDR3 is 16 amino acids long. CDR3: CASHTSRQAFQRGYTF. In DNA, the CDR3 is TGTGCCAGTCACACATCCCGCCAGGCCTTTCAGCGGGGCTACACCTTC.

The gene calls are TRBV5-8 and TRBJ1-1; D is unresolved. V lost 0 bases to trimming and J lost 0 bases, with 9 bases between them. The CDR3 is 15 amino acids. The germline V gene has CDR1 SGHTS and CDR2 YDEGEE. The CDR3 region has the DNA TGTGCCAGCAGCTTGGGACGCGGGGTGAACACTGAAGCTTTCTTT. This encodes CASSLGRGVNTEAFF.

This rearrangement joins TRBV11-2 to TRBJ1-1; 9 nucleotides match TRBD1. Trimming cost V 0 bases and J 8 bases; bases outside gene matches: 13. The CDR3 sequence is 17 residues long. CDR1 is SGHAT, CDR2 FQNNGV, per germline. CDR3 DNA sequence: TGTGCCAGCAGCTTAGAGGGACAGGGAGGTCTGGGAGACGAAGCTTTCTTT. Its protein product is CASSLEGQGGLGDEAFF.

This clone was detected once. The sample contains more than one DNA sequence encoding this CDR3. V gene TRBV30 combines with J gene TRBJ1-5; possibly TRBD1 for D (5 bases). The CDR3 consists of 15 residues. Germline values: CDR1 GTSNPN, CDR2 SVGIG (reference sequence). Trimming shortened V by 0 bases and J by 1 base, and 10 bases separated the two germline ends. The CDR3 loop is CAWSVRGVSNQPQHF. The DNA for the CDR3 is TGTGCCTGGAGTGTACGGGGGGTAAGCAATCAGCCCCAGCATTTT.

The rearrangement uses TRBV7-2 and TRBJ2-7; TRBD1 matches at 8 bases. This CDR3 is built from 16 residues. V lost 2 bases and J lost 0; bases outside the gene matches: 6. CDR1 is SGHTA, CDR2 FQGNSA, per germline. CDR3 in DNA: TGTGCCAGCAGCTTACAGACAGGGGTACACTCCTACGAGCAGTACTTC. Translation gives CASSLQTGVHSYEQYF.

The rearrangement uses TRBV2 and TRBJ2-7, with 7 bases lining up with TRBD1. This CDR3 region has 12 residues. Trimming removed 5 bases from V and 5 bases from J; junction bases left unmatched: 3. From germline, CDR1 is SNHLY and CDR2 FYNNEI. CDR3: CASSSQGNEQYF. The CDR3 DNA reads TGTGCCAGCAGTTCACAGGGGAACGAGCAGTACTTC.

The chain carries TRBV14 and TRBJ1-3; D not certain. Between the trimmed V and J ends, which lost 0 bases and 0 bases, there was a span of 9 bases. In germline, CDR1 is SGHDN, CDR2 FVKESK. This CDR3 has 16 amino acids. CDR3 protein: CASSQDGRYSGNTIYF. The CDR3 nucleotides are TGTGCCAGCAGCCAAGATGGCAGATACTCTGGAAACACCATATATTTT.

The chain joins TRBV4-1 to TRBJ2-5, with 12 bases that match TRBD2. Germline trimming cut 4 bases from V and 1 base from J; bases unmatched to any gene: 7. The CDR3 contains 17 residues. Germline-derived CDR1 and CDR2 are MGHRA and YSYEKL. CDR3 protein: CASSRASGGAIQETQYF. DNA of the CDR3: TGCGCCAGCAGCCGGGCTAGCGGGGGGGCAATCCAAGAGACCCAGTACTTC.

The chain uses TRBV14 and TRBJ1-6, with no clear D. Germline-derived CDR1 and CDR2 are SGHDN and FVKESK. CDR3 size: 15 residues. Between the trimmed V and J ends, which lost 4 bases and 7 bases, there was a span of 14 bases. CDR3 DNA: TGTGCCAGCAGCCCCCGTCCCGGAGCCAATTCACCCCTCCACTTT. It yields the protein CASSPRPGANSPLHF.

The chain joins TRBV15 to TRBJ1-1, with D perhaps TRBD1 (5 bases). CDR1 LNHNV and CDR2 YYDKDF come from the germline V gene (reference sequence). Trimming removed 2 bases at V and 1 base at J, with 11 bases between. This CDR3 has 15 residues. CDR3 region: CATSRFRVTNTEAFF. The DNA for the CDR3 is TGTGCCACCAGCAGATTCAGGGTAACGAACACTGAAGCTTTCTTT.

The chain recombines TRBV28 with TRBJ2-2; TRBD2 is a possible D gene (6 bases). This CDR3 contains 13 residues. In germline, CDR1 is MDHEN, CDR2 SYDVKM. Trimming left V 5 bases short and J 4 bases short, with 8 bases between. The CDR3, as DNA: TGTGCCAGCAGTGGAGGGGTCACCGGGGAGCTGTTTTTT. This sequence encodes CASSGGVTGELFF.

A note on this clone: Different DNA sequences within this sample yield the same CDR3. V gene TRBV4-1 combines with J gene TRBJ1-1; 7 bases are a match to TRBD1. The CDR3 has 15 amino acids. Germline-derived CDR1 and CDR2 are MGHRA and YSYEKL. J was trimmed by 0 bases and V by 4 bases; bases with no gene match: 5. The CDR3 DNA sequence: TGCGCCAGCAGCCCCGGACAGGCGATGAACACTGAAGCTTTCTTT. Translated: CASSPGQAMNTEAFF.

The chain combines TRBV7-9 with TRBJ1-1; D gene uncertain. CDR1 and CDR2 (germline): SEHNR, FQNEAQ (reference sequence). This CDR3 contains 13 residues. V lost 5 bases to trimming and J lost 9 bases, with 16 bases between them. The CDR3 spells CASSPNGMGQAFF. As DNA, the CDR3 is TGTGCCAGCAGCCCCAACGGGATGGGCCAAGCTTTCTTT.

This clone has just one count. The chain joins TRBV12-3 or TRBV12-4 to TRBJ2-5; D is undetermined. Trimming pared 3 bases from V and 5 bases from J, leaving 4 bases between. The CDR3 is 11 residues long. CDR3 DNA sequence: TGTGCCAGCAGTTTGCAGGAGACCCAGTACTTC. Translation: CASSLQETQYF.

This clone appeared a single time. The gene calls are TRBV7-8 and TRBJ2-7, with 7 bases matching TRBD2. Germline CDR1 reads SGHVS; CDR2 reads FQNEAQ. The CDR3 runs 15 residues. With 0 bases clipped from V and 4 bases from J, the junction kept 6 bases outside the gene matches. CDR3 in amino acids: CASSLAGGGGYEQYF. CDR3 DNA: TGTGCCAGCAGCTTAGCGGGAGGCGGGGGTTACGAGCAGTACTTC.